Listed below are T cell receptor beta chains from one sample, sequenced in a study of blood T cell repertoires in COVID-19. Measured with immunoSEQ multiplex PCR; TCRdb has only the in-frame clones, and not every one. The sample contains more than 100,000 clones, 80% to 90% of which appear only once. The sequencing input was peripheral blood. These receptor sequences come from a human donor in a cohort sampled during active COVID-19. The CDR3 runs from the conserved cysteine through the conserved F or W. Rows give clone size only sometimes, using once, few, many, or a class for an expanded clone.

CDR3 | J | size | V
CASSPWGSGDTIYF | TRBJ1-3 | . | TRBV7-9
CASSLDLSHSYNSPLHF | TRBJ1-6 | . | TRBV11-2
CASSPRDRTNSPLHF | TRBJ1-6 | . | TRBV3-1/TRBV3-2
CASSRLGAEQYF | TRBJ2-7 | . | TRBV6-6
CSASDRGIVSNQPQHF | TRBJ1-5 | . | TRBV20-1
CASSSAGLAPQETQYF | TRBJ2-5 | . | TRBV5-1
CASSFGGWDTEAFF | TRBJ1-1 | . | TRBV5-1
CASRPSGGAPENEQFF | TRBJ2-1 | . | TRBV19
CASSPEAVEQFF | TRBJ2-1 | . | TRBV23-1
CASSLVTGAGNTQYF | TRBJ2-3 | . | TRBV11-2
CASSLAGGTEQYF | TRBJ2-7 | . | TRBV5-1
CASSSIQMNEKLFF | TRBJ1-4 | . | TRBV5-1
CASSERAGGQETQYF | TRBJ2-5 | . | TRBV7-6
CALRQGAGQPQHF | TRBJ1-5 | . | TRBV30
CASSDRRISAGELFF | TRBJ2-2 | . | TRBV7-8
CASSLDGSGGPASYEQYF | TRBJ2-7 | once | TRBV5-4
CASSRGAVRKAGELFF | TRBJ2-2 | . | TRBV19
CASSSQLGGGNTEAFF | TRBJ1-1 | . | TRBV7-2
CASSDAQGVGRETQYF | TRBJ2-5 | . | TRBV10-1
CASSFQAGQGFQPQHF | TRBJ1-5 | . | TRBV28
CASSKWGASGRWYNEQFF | TRBJ2-1 | medium-sized | TRBV7-8
CASSRREGTGNEKLFF | TRBJ1-4 | . | TRBV5-6
CASRDRGQNTEAFF | TRBJ1-1 | . | TRBV5-1
CASSVVSGRETQYF | TRBJ2-5 | . | TRBV5-1
CASSFSLGSYEQYF | TRBJ2-7 | . | TRBV27
CASSYSTGRRNTIYF | TRBJ1-3 | . | TRBV6-5
CASSSWTSGSDTQYF | TRBJ2-3 | few | TRBV27
CASSPPSVENNEQFF | TRBJ2-1 | . | TRBV5-1
CASSDKAGGRDTQYF | TRBJ2-3 | few | TRBV6-4
CASSQGPRSGNTIYF | TRBJ1-3 | once | TRBV4-1
CASSIEAGQGRNEQFF | TRBJ2-1 | . | TRBV19
CASSLSGTGVSYEQYF | TRBJ2-7 | . | TRBV5-4
CAYREAGVKNEQFF | TRBJ2-1 | . | TRBV30
CASSWGRSTYNEQFF | TRBJ2-1 | once | TRBV19
CASTLEETQYF | TRBJ2-5 | . | TRBV6-6
CASSLDPTVYGYTF | TRBJ1-2 | . | TRBV9
CASSIGEGDGSDTQYF | TRBJ2-3 | . | TRBV19
CASSLGLGTSGYNEQFF | TRBJ2-1 | . | TRBV28
CASSLRDRATGATNEKLFF | TRBJ1-4 | . | TRBV9
CASSRGLEGRNEQYF | TRBJ2-7 | once | TRBV5-4
CASSSPRDFYEQYF | TRBJ2-7 | . | TRBV7-2
CASSVVAGLNEKLFF | TRBJ1-4 | . | TRBV9
CASSTLTSGSYEQYF | TRBJ2-7 | . | TRBV19
CACGEVSGNTIYF | TRBJ1-3 | . | TRBV10-3